Shown below are 5 T cell receptor beta chains from a single sample sequenced in a study of read filtering for tumor transcriptome and immune sequencing. This library used roughly 0.4 ug RNA and molecular barcoded adaptors spanning alpha/delta and beta/gamma chains. TCRdb reprocessed the reads via MiXCR and lists one record per CDR3 protein. The sample carries about 86,000 distinct CDR3 sequences, 9% to 15% recorded once. Sequencing used a population of CD138-negative cells sorted from bone marrow. Receptor source: a donor aged 40 or over with multiple myeloma.

This clonotype was recorded a few times. The chain links TRBV5-6 to TRBJ2-5; 7 bases match TRBD1. Germline V CDR1 and CDR2: SGHDT, YYEEEE. The V gene end was trimmed by 0 bases and the J gene end by 5 bases; junction bases not matched to a gene: 10. The CDR3 is 16 amino acids. CDR3 coding DNA: TGTGCCAGCAGCTTGGCTGTGGACAGGATGGGGGAGACCCAGTACTTC. This codes for CASSLAVDRMGETQYF.

This clonotype appeared a few times. The chain uses TRBV29-1 and TRBJ2-5; D is unresolved. The germline CDR1 and CDR2 sequences are SQVTM and ANQGSEA. The V gene lost 6 bases and the J gene lost 5 bases, with 10 bases spanning the gap. The CDR3 runs to 11 residues. Here the CDR3 DNA reads TGCAGCGTATCCCCTGCGGAGACCCAGTACTTC. Translated, it gives CSVSPAETQYF.

This clonotype appeared many times. The rearrangement links TRBV7-9 to TRBJ2-6; D remains ambiguous. Deletions cut 4 bases from V and 2 bases from J, with 3 bases between. CDR3 length equals 13 residues. The germline gives CDR1 SEHNR, CDR2 FQNEAQ (reference sequence). CDR3 nucleotide sequence: TGTGCCAGCAGCTCAGCTGGGGCCAACGTCCTGACTTTC. This codes for CASSSAGANVLTF.

The sample holds many counts of this clonotype. The V gene is TRBV3-1, the J gene TRBJ1-1, with TRBD1 matching 8 bases. CDR1 is LGHDT and CDR2 is YNNKEL in the germline V gene (reference sequence). Germline trimming cut 4 bases from V and 3 bases from J; bases unmatched to any gene: 1. The CDR3 extends over 13 amino acids. In DNA form, the CDR3 reads TGTGCCAGCAGCCTGACAGGGGACACTGAAGCTTTCTTT. Its protein is CASSLTGDTEAFF.

Many counts were recorded for this clonotype. The chain has TRBV11-2 and TRBJ1-2; unclear D gene. This CDR3 has 15 residues. CDR1 SGHAT and CDR2 FQNNGV come from the germline V gene. V was shortened by 0 bases and J by 4 bases, with 12 bases between the two germline ends. The chain's CDR3 is CASSLDQMSPYGYTF. The CDR3 nucleotides read TGTGCCAGCAGCTTAGATCAGATGTCTCCCTATGGCTACACCTTC.